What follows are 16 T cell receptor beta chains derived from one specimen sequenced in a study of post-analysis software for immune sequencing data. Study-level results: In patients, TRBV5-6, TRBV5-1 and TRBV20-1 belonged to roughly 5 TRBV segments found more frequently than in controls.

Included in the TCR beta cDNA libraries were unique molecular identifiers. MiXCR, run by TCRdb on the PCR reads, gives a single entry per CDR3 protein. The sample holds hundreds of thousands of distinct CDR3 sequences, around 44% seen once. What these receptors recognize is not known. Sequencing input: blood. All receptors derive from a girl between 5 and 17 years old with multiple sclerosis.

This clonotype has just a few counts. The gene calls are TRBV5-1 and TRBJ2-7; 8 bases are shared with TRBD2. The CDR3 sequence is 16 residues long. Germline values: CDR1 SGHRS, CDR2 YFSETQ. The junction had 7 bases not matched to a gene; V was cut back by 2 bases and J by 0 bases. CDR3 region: CASSFLAGSSSYEQYF. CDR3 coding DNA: TGCGCCAGCAGCTTCCTAGCGGGTTCGTCCTCCTACGAGCAGTACTTC.

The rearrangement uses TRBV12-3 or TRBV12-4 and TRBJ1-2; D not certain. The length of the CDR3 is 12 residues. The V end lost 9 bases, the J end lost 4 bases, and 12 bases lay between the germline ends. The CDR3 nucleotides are TGTGCCAGTACACGTGATAGCTATGGCTACACCTTC. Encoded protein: CASTRDSYGYTF.

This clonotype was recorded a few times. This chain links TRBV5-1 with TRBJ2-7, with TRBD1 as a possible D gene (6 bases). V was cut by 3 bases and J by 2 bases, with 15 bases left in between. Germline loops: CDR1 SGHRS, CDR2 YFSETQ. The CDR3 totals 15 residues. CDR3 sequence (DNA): TGCGCCAGCAGCTCGACAGGTGAACGGACCTACGAGCAGTACTTC. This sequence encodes CASSSTGERTYEQYF.

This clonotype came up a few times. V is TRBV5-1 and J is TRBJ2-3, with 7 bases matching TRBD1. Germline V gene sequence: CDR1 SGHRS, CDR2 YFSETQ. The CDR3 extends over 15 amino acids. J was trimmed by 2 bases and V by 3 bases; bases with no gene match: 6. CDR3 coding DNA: TGCGCCAGCAGCTCGGGACAGTTCTACACAGATACGCAGTATTTT. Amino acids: CASSSGQFYTDTQYF.

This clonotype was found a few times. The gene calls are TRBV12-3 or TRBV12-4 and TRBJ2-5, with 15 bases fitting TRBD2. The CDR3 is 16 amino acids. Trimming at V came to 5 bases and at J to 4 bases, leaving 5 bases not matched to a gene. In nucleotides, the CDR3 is TGTGCCAGCAGTAGTCCGGGACTAGCGGGAGGAGAGACCCAGTACTTC. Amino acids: CASSSPGLAGGETQYF.

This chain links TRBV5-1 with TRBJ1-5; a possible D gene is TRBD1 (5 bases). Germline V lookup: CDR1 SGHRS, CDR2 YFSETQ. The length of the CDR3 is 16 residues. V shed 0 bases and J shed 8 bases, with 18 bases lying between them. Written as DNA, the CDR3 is TGCGCCAGCAGCTTGGAGGGCAGGGCGGAAAATGAGCCCCAGCATTTT. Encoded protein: CASSLEGRAENEPQHF.

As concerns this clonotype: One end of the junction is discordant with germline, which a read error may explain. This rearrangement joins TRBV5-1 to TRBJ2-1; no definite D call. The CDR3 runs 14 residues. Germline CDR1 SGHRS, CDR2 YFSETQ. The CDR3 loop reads CASSLEFMSEEQFF. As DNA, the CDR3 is TGCGCCAGTAGCTTGGAATTCATGTCCGAGGAGCAGTTCTTC.

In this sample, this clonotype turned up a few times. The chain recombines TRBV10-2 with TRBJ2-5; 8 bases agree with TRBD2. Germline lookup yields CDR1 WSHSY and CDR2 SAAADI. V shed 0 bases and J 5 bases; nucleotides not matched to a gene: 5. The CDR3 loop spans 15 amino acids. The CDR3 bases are TGCGCCAGCAGTGAGTCACGGACTAGCTTGGAGACCCAGTACTTC. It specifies CASSESRTSLETQYF.

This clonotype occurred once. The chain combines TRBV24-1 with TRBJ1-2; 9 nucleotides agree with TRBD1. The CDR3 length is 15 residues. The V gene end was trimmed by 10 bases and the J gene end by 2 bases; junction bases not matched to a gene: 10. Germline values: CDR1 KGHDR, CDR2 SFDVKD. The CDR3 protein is CATTSDRGSNYGYTF. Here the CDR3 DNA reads TGTGCCACTACATCCGACAGGGGGTCGAACTATGGCTACACCTTC.

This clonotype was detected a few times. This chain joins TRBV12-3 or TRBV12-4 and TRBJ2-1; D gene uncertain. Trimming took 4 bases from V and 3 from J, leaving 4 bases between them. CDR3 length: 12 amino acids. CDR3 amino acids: CASSSHYNEQFF. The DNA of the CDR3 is TGTGCCAGCAGTTCCCACTACAATGAGCAGTTCTTC.

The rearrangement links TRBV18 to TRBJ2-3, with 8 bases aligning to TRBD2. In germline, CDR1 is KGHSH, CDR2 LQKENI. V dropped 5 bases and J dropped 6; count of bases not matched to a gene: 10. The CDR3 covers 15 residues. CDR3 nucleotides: TGTGCCAGCTCAGTCTCTCGCGGGGGGACGGATACGCAGTATTTT. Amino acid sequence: CASSVSRGGTDTQYF.

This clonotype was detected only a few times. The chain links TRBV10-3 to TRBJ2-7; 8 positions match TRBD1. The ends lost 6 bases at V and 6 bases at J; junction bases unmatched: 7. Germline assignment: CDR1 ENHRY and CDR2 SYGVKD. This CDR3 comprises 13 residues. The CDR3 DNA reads TGTGCCATCAGCCCTAATACAGGGGGCGAGCAGTACTTC. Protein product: CAISPNTGGEQYF.

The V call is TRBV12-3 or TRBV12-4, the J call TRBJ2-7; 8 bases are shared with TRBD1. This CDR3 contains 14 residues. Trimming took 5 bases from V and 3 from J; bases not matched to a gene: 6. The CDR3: CASSPPTGGYEQYF. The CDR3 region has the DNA TGTGCCAGCAGTCCCCCTACAGGGGGCTACGAGCAGTACTTC.

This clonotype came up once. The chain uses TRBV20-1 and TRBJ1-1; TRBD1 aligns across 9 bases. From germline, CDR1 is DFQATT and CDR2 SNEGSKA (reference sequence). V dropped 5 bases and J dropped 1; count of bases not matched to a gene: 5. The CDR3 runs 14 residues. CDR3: CSAPTGGANTEAFF. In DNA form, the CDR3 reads TGCAGTGCTCCCACAGGGGGCGCGAACACTGAAGCTTTCTTT.

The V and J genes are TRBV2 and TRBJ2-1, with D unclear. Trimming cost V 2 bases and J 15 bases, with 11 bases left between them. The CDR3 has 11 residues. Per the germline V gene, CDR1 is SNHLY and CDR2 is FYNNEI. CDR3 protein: CASSETLVRFF. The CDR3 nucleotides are TGTGCCAGCAGTGAAACCCTAGTTCGGTTCTTC.

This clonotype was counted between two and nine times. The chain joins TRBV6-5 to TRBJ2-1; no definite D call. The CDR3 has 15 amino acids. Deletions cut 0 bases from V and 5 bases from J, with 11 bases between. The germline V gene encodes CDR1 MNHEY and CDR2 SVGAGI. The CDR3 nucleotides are TGTGCCAGCAGTTACTCTAGGGCAACGAACAATGAGCAGTTCTTC. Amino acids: CASSYSRATNNEQFF.